These T cell receptor beta chains were read from a single sample in a study of T cell repertoires in cytomegalovirus infection. From the reads, TCRdb called clonotypes with MiXCR, one entry per CDR3 protein. The table lists about 100,000 distinct CDR3 sequences, more than 20% of them singletons. Source material: CD8+ T cells from PBMCs. The receptor source for this set is a human donor in good health (CMV status not recorded). Some clones in this sample may be carry-over from other donors' samples. CDR3s include the opening cysteine and the closing phenylalanine or tryptophan. D genes are given only for firm matches. A clone size is listed for some rows: how often the clone was seen (once, few, many), or a class if it is expanded.

v_call	j_call	clone_size	d_call	cdr3_aa	cdr3_nt
TRBV28	TRBJ1-1	few	-	CASSPNQNTEAFF	TGTGCCAGCAGTCCCAACCAGAACACTGAAGCTTTCTTT
TRBV11-2	TRBJ2-1	few	-	CASSLGGVHNEQFF	TGTGCCAGCAGCTTAGGAGGGGTTCACAATGAGCAGTTCTTC
TRBV7-4	TRBJ1-4	-	-	CASRPKEKLFF	TGTGCCAGCCGCCCCAAAGAAAAACTGTTTTTT
TRBV6-2/TRBV6-3	TRBJ1-4	many	-	CASSYGSTTNEKLFF	TGTGCCAGCAGTTACGGTTCGACAACTAATGAAAAACTGTTTTTT
TRBV6-6	TRBJ1-1	-	-	CASSSLQLLNTEAFF	TGTGCCAGCAGTTCCCTACAGCTTTTGAACACTGAAGCTTTCTTT
TRBV5-6	TRBJ2-7	-	TRBD2	CASSLGTSEVYEQYF	TGTGCCAGCAGCCTCGGAACTAGCGAAGTCTACGAGCAGTACTTC
TRBV11-2	TRBJ1-1	few	-	CASRGAGGDTEAFF	TGTGCCAGTAGAGGCGCGGGGGGCGACACTGAAGCTTTCTTT
TRBV4-3	TRBJ2-2	few	-	CASSQAQGRDTGELFF	TGCGCCAGCAGCCAAGCACAAGGGAGAGACACCGGGGAGCTGTTTTTT
TRBV4-3	TRBJ1-2	once	-	CASSQDRLKNNGYTF	TGCGCCAGCAGCCAAGATAGGTTAAAAAATAATGGCTACACCTTC
TRBV5-6	TRBJ2-1	few	TRBD2	CASSLDLAGAEQFF	TGTGCCAGCAGCTTGGATCTAGCGGGAGCTGAGCAGTTCTTC
TRBV28	TRBJ2-5	-	-	CASSFGRGQETQYF	TGTGCCAGCAGTTTTGGACGGGGGCAAGAGACCCAGTACTTC
TRBV13	TRBJ1-6	-	-	CASSWGTQGRSPLHF	TGTGCCAGCAGCTGGGGGACTCAGGGACGATCACCCCTCCACTTT
TRBV5-1	TRBJ2-7	few	TRBD1	CASSQTGTGGEQYF	TGCGCCAGCAGCCAAACAGGGACAGGGGGGGAGCAGTACTTC
TRBV2	TRBJ2-1	-	TRBD1	CASRTGTGINEQFF	TGTGCCAGCAGGACTGGGACAGGGATAAATGAGCAGTTCTTC
TRBV19	TRBJ1-1	-	-	CASSIRSGREAFF	TGTGCCAGTAGTATTCGGTCGGGAAGGGAGGCTTTCTTT
TRBV12-3/TRBV12-4	TRBJ1-5	-	-	CVSGDRNQPQHF	TGTGTCAGCGGAGACAGAAACCAGCCCCAGCATTTT
TRBV7-9	TRBJ2-7	-	-	CASSSPDGTLYEQYF	TGTGCCAGCAGCTCCCCTGATGGGACTCTGTACGAGCAGTACTTC
TRBV20-1	TRBJ1-2	-	-	CSARNRDSPLTNYGYTF	TGCAGTGCTAGAAACCGGGACTCACCCCTCACTAACTATGGCTACACCTTC
TRBV20-1	TRBJ2-7	-	TRBD2	CSAPGPSGSYEQYF	TGCAGTGCGCCCGGGCCTAGCGGCTCCTACGAGCAGTACTTC
TRBV7-6	TRBJ1-5	-	-	CASSLGRSSNQPQHF	TGTGCCAGCAGCTTAGGCAGGTCTAGCAATCAGCCCCAGCATTTT
TRBV27	TRBJ2-5	-	-	CASREGETQYF	TGTGCCAGCAGGGAGGGTGAGACCCAGTACTTC